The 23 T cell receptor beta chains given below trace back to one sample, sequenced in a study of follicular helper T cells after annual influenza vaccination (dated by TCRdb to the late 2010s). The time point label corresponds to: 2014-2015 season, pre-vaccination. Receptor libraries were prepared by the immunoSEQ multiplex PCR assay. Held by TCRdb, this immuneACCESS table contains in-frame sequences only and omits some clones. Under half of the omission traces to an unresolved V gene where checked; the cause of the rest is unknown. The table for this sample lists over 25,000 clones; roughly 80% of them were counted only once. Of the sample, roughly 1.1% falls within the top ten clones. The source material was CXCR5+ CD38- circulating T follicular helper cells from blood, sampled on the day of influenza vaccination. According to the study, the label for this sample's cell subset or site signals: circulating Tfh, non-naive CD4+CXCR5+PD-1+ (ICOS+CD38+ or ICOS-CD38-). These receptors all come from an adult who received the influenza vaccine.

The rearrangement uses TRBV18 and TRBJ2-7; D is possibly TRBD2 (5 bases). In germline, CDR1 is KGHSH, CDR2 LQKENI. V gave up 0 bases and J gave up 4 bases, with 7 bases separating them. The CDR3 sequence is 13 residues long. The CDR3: CASSPPPGYEQYF. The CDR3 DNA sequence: TGTGCCAGCTCACCACCGCCGGGATACGAGCAGTACTTC.

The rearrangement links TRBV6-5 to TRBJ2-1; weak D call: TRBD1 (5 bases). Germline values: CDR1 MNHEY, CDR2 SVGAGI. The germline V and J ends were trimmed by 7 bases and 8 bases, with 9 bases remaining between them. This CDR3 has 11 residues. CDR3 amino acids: CASTRADEQFF. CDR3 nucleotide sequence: TGTGCCAGCACCAGGGCCGATGAGCAGTTCTTC.

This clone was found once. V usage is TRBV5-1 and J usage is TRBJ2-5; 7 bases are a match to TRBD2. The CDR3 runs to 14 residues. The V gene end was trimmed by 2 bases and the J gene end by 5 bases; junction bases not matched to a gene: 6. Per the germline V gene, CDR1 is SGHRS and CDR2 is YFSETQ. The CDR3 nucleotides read TGCGCCAGCAGCTTTGGTAGCGGGTACGAGACCCAGTACTTC. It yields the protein CASSFGSGYETQYF.

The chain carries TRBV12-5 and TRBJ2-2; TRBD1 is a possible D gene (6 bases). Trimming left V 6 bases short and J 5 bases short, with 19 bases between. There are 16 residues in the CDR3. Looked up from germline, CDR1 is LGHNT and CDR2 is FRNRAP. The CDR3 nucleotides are TGTGCTAGTGGCCGGGACACCCTAAGGGGGACCGGGGAGCTGTTTTTT. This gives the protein CASGRDTLRGTGELFF.

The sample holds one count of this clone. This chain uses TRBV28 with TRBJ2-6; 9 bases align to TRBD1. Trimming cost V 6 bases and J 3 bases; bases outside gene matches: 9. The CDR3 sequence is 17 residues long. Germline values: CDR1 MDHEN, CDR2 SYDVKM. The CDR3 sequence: CASRAGQGTGGANVLTF. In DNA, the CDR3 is TGTGCCAGCAGAGCAGGACAGGGGACAGGTGGGGCCAACGTCCTGACTTTC.

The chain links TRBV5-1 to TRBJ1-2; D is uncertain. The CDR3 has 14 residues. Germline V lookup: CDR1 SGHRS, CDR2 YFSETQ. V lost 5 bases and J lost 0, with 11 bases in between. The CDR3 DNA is TGCGCCAGCAGGCAGGCAACGACTAACTATGGCTACACCTTC. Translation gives CASRQATTNYGYTF.

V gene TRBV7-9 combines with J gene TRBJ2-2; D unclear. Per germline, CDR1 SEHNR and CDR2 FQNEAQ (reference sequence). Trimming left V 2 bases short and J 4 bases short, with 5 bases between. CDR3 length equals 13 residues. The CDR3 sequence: CASSLFSTGELFF. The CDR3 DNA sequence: TGTGCCAGCAGCTTATTTAGCACCGGGGAGCTGTTTTTT.

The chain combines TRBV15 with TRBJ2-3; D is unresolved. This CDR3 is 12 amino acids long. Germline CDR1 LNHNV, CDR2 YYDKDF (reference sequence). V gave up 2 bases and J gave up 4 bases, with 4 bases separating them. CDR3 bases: TGTGCCACCAGCAGACAGGCAGATACGCAGTATTTT. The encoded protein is CATSRQADTQYF.

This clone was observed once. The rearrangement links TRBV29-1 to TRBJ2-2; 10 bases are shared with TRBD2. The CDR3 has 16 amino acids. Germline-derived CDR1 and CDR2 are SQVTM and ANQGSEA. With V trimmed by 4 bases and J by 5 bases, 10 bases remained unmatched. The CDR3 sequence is CSVASGGASGTGELFF. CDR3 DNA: TGCAGCGTTGCCAGCGGGGGGGCAAGTGGGACCGGGGAGCTGTTTTTT.

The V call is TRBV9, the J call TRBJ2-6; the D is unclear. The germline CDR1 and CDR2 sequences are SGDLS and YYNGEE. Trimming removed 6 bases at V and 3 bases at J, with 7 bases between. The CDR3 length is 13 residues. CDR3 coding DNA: TGTGCCAGCAATCGAGGTGGGGCCAACGTCCTGACTTTC. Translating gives CASNRGGANVLTF.

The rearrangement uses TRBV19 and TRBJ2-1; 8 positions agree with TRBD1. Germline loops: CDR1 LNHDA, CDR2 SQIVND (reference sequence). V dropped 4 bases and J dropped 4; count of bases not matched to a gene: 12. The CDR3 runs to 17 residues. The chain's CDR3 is CASSTGTGYSSYNEQFF. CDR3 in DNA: TGTGCCAGTAGTACCGGGACAGGTTATAGTAGTTACAATGAGCAGTTCTTC.

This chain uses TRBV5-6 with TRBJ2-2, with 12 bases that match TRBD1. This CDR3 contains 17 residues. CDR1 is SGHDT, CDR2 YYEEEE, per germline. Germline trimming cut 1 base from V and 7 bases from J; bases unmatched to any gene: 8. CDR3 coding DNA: TGTGCCAGCAGCTTGCTCTCGGGACAGGGGGCTGGCGGGGAGCTGTTTTTT. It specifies CASSLLSGQGAGGELFF.

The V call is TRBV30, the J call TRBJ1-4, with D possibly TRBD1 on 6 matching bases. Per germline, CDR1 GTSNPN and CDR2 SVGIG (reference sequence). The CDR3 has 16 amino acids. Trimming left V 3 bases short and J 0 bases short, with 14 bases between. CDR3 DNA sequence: TGTGCCTGGAGCCGGGGCGGGGGCTCAACTAATGAAAAACTGTTTTTT. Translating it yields CAWSRGGGSTNEKLFF.

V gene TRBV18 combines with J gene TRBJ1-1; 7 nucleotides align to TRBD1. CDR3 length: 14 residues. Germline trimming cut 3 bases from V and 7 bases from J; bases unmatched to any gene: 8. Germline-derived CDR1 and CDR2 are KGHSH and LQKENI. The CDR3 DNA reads TGTGCCAGCTCACCCTACCAGGGGGAAGGTGAAGCTTTCTTT. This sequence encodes CASSPYQGEGEAFF.

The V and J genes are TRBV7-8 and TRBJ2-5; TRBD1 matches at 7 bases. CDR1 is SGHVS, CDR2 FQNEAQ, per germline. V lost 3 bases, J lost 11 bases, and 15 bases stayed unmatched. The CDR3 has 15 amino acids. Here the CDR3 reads CASSFIGLGQGEQYF. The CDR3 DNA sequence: TGTGCCAGCAGCTTCATAGGACTGGGTCAGGGGGAGCAGTACTTC.

The chain's CDR3 is CASSLAGGLTYEQYF. DNA of the CDR3: TGTGCCAGCAGCTTAGCGGGCGGGCTTACCTACGAGCAGTACTTC. The chain has TRBV7-8 and TRBJ2-7; possibly TRBD2 for D (5 bases). V lost 0 bases and J 2 bases, leaving 11 bases between the germline ends. The CDR3 has 15 amino acids. The germline V gene has CDR1 SGHVS and CDR2 FQNEAQ.

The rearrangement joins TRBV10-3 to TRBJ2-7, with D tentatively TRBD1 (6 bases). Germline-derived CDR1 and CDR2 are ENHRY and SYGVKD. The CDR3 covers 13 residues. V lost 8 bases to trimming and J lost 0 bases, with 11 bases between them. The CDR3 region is CAIARDNSYEQYF. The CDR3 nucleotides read TGTGCCATCGCTCGGGACAACTCCTACGAGCAGTACTTC.

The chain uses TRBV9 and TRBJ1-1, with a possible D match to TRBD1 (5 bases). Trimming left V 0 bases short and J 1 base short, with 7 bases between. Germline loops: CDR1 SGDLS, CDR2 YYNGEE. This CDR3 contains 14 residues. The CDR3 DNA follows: TGTGCCAGCAGCGTAGGCAGGGCGAACACTGAAGCTTTCTTT. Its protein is CASSVGRANTEAFF.

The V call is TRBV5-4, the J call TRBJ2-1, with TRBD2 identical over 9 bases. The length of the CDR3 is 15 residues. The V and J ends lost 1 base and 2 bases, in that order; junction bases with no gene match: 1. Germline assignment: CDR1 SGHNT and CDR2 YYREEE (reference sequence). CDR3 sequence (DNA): TGTGCCAGCAGCTTGAGCGGGGGGACCTACAATGAGCAGTTCTTC. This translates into CASSLSGGTYNEQFF.

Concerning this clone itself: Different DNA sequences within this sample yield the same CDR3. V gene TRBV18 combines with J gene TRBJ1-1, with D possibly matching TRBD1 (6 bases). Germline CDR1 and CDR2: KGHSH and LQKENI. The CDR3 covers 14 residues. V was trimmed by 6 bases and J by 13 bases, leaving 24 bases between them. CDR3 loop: CASSPNPGQGNVFF. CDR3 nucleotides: TGTGCCAGCTCCCCAAACCCAGGGCAGGGGAATGTTTTCTTT. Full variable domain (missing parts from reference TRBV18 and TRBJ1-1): NAGVMQNPRHLVRRRGQEARLRCSPMKGHSHVYWYRQLPEEGLKFMVYLQKENIIDESGMPKERFSAEFPKEGPSILRIQQVVRGDSAAYFCASSPNPGQGNVFFGQGTRLTVV.

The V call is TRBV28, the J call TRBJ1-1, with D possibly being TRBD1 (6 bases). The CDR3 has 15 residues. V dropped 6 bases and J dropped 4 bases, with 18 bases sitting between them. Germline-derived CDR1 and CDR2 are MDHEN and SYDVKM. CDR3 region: CASSLGGALGTEAFF. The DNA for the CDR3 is TGTGCCAGCAGCCTAGGGGGGGCCCTGGGCACTGAAGCTTTCTTT.

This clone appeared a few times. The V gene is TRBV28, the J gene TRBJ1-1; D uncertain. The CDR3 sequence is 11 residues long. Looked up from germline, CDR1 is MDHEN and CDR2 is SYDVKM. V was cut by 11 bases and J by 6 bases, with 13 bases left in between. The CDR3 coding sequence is TGTGCCTCTCGAGGCGCGGCTGAAGCTTTCTTT. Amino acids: CASRGAAEAFF. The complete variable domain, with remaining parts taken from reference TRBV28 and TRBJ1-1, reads DVKVTQSSRYLVKRTGEKVFLECVQDMDHENMFWYRQDPGLGLRLIYFSYDVKMKEKGDIPEGYSVSREKKERFSLILESASTNQTSMYLCASRGAAEAFFGQGTRLTVV.

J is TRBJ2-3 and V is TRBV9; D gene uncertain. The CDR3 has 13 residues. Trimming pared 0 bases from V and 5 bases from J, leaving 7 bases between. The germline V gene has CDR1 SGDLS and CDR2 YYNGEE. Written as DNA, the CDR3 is TGTGCCAGCAGCGTAGGCGATGGAGATACGCAGTATTTT. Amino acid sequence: CASSVGDGDTQYF.